This T cell receptor (beta chain) was recorded in a study of cytomegalovirus exposure and HLA in healthy donors. The PCR employed 60 Vbeta primers together with 13 Jbeta primers. Using immunoSEQ multiplex PCR, the repertoire was profiled, and TCRdb retains in-frame clones only, with some absent. This table holds just over 150,000 clones. This CDR3 spans 17 amino acids. With 8 bases clipped from V and 3 bases from J, the junction kept 18 bases outside the gene matches. Germline V lookup: CDR1 LNHDA, CDR2 SQIVND (reference sequence). The receptor was derived from a woman in her sixties in good health and CMV-seronegative. The chain couples TRBV19 to TRBJ2-7, with TRBD1 identical over 8 bases. The sequenced sample was PBMCs. In DNA, the CDR3 is TGTGCCAGTCGACAGGGGTCAAGGGCCCCGGGGGTCTACGAGCAGTACTTC. Protein product: CASRQGSRAPGVYEQYF.